The sample holds a few counts of the clone carrying this T cell receptor (beta chain). What it binds is not known. The data were obtained in a study of T cells after yellow fever vaccination. Germline V gene lookup returns CDR1 LNHNV and CDR2 YYDKDF (reference sequence). This CDR3 is built from 14 residues. V was clipped by 2 bases and J by 4 bases, with 10 bases between them. Universal primer sites and UMIs were introduced during 5'RACE template-switching synthesis of TCR cDNA. A single record per CDR3 protein comes from TCRdb applying MiXCR to the 5' RACE reads. The sample includes around 350,000 distinct CDR3 sequences, around a tenth seen only once; the top ten take 18%. Findings of the study overall: In post-booster samples, most primary-vaccination clones reappeared (just under 97% CD4, roughly 90% CD8). Only a minor proportion of clonotypes was detected across both CD4 and CD8 compartments.

The receptor comes from a man younger than 30 who received the YFV17D yellow fever vaccine. This sequence joins TRBV15 and TRBJ2-3; D gene uncertain. Sequenced material: PBMCs, taken on the day of the first yellow fever vaccination. CDR3 loop: CATSRPSPPDTQYF. The CDR3 nucleotides read TGTGCCACCAGCAGACCCTCCCCGCCAGATACGCAGTATTTT.